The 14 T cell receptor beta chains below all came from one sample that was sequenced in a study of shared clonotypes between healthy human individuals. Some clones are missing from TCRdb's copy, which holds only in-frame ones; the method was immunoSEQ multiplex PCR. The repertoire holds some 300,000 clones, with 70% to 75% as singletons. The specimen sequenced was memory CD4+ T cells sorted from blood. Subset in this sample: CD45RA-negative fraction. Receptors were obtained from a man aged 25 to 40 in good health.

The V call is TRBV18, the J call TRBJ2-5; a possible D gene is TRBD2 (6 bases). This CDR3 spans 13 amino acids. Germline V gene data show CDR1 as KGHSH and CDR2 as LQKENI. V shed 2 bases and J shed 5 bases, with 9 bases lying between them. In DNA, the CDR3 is TGTGCCAGCTCACCAATGGAGGGGGAGACCCAGTACTTC. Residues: CASSPMEGETQYF. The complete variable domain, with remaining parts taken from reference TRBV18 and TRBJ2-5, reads NAGVMQNPRHLVRRRGQEARLRCSPMKGHSHVYWYRQLPEEGLKFMVYLQKENIIDESGMPKERFSAEFPKEGPSILRIQQVVRGDSAAYFCASSPMEGETQYFGPGTRLLVL.

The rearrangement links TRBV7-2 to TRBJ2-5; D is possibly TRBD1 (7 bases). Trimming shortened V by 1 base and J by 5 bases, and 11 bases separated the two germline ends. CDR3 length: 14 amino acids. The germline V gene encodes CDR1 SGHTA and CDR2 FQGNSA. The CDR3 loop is CASSLVSGGETQYF. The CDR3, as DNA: TGTGCCAGCAGCTTAGTATCAGGGGGGGAGACCCAGTACTTC.

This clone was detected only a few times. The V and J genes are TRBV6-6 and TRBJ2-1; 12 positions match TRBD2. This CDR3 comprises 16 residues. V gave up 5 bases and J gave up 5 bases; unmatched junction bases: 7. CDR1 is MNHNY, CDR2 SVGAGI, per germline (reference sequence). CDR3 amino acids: CASSPTSGSFDNEQFF. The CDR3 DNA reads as TGTGCCAGCAGTCCGACTAGCGGGAGCTTCGACAATGAGCAGTTCTTC.

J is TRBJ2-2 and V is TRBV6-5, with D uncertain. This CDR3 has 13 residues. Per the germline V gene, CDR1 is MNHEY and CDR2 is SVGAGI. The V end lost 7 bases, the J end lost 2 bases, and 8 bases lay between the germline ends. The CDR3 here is CASTLLNTGELFF. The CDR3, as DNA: TGTGCCAGCACTCTCCTAAACACCGGGGAGCTGTTTTTT.

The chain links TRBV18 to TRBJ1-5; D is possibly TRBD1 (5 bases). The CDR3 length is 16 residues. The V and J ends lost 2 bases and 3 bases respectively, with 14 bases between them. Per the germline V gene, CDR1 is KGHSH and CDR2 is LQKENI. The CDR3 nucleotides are TGTGCCAGCTCACCAGAATCAGGGACTGCCAATCAGCCCCAGCATTTT. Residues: CASSPESGTANQPQHF.

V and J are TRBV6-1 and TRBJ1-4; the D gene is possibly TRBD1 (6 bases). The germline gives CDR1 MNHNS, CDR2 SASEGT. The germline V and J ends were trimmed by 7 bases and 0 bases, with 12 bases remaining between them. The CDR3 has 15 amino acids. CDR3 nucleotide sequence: TGTGCCAGCAATCGAGAGGGGGCAACTAATGAAAAACTGTTTTTT. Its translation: CASNREGATNEKLFF.

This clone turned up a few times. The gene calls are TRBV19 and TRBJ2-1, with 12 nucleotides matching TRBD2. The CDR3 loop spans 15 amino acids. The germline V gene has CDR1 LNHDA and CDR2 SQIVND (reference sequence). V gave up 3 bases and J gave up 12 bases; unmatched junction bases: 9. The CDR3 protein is CASSIPRTSGTRQFF. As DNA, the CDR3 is TGTGCCAGTAGTATCCCCAGGACTAGCGGGACCAGGCAGTTCTTC.

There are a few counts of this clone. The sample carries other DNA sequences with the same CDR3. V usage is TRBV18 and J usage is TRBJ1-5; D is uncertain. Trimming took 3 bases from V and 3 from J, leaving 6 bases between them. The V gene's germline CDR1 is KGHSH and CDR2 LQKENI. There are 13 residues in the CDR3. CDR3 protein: CASSPGANQPQHF. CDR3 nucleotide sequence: TGTGCCAGCTCACCGGGCGCCAATCAGCCCCAGCATTTT. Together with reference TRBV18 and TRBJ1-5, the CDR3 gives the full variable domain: NAGVMQNPRHLVRRRGQEARLRCSPMKGHSHVYWYRQLPEEGLKFMVYLQKENIIDESGMPKERFSAEFPKEGPSILRIQQVVRGDSAAYFCASSPGANQPQHFGDGTRLSIL.

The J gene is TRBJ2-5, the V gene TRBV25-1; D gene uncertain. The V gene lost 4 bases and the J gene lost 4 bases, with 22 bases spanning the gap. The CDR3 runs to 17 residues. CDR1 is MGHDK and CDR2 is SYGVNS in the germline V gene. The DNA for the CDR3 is TGTGCCAGCAGTGCCCGGATCCCCCGGCGTTTGGGAGAGACCCAGTACTTC. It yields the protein CASSARIPRRLGETQYF.

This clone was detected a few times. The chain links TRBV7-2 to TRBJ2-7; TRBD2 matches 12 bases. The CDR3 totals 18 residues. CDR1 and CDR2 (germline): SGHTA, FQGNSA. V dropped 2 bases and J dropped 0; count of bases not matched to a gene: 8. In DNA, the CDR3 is TGTGCCAGCAGCTTAAGGGCTAGCGGGAGGGCCATCTCCTACGAGCAGTACTTC. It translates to CASSLRASGRAISYEQYF.

This CDR3 is CASSLRTGSGNTIYF. CDR3 DNA sequence: TGTGCCAGCTCACTACGGACAGGCTCTGGAAACACCATATATTTT. The chain employs TRBV18 and TRBJ1-3; 7 bases are a match to TRBD1. The CDR3 sequence is 15 residues long. Unmatched junction bases numbered 3, after V lost 4 bases and J lost 0 bases. Germline loops: CDR1 KGHSH, CDR2 LQKENI.

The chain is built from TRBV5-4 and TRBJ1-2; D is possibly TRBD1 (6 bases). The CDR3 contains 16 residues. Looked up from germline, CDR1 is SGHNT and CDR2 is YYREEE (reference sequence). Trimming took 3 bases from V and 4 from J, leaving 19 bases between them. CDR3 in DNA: TGTGCCAGCAGCTCGAGGGCACAGGGAATGGGCTATGGCTACACCTTC. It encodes CASSSRAQGMGYGYTF.

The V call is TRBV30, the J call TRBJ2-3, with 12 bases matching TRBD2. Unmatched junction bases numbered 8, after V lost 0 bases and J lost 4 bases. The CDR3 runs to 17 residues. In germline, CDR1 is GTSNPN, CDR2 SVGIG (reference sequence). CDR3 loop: CAWSVLASGRAPDTQYF. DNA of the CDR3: TGTGCCTGGAGTGTATTGGCTAGCGGGAGGGCCCCAGATACGCAGTATTTT.

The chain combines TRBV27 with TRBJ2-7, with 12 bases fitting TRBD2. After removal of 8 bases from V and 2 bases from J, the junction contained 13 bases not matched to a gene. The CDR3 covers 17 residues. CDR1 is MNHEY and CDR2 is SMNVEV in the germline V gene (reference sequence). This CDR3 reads CASWTGGSSGRAYEQYF. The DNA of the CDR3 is TGTGCCAGCTGGACAGGGGGATCTAGCGGGAGGGCCTACGAGCAGTACTTC.